This TCR beta chain was captured by sequencing in a study of T cell responses to AZD1222 COVID-19 vaccine. General observations from the study: When two AZD1222 doses had been given, Spike-specific TCR breadth and depth rose. Most donors were white British, females outnumbered males, and clonal diversity was possibly underestimated.

Trimming took off 8 bases at V and 5 bases at J, with 19 bases between the two ends. Per germline, CDR1 SNHLY and CDR2 FYNNEI. The CDR3 sequence is 14 residues long. Points on this clone: Its cognate antigen is unknown.

Clones were sequenced by immunoSEQ multiplex PCR, and TCRdb holds only the in-frame ones, with some missing. The top ten clones hold around 15% of a sample with over 60,000 clones, around 80% of them seen once. The TCR comes from an adult who received the AZD1222 COVID-19 vaccine. The chain has TRBV2 and TRBJ2-7; the D gene could be TRBD1 or TRBD2 (6 bases each). This sample comprised peripheral blood, obtained 28 days after the second AZD1222 dose. The CDR3 is CASSEEGVTNEQYF. CDR3 coding DNA: TGTGCCAGCTCAGAGGAGGGGGTAACGAACGAGCAGTACTTC. The entire variable domain, with the rest obtained from reference TRBV2 and TRBJ2-7, is as follows: EPEVTQTPSHQVTQMGQEVILRCVPISNHLYFYWYRQILGQKVEFLVSFYNNEISEKSEIFDDQFSVERPDGSNFTLKIRSTKLEDSAMYFCASSEEGVTNEQYFGPGTRLTVT.